The T cell receptor (beta chain) under discussion was sequenced for a study of T cell repertoires in cytomegalovirus infection (dated by TCRdb to about 2019). General notes on the study: Donor HLA type was relevant to the analysis, because carriage of CMV infection together with the matching HLA type was indicated by public TCR beta signatures. Summary of the overall study and its limitations: The ex vivo response was dominated by HLA-C-restricted CMV-specific TCR beta clonotypes, which also provided the single most frequent clonotype in two of eight donors. Cumulative frequency of public TCR beta family members discriminated carriers of CMV infection plus the relevant HLA type in this cohort and an independent approximately 350-donor cohort.

V sheds 3 bases and J sheds 0 bases, leaving 17 bases between their ends. There are 16 amino acids in the CDR3, from cysteine to phenylalanine inclusive. Solely the CDR3 DNA is kept, with 48 bases framed from the first base. CDR1 and CDR2 (SQVTM, ANQGSEA) derive from the germline V gene. As for this clonotype: Its cognate antigen has yet to be identified. No per-base quality is available; no much larger clone lies one base away.

Sequencing instrument: Illumina HiSeq 1500. TCRdb trimmed the raw reads at Q25, called clones with MiXCR and kept productive beta chains. Each CDR3 protein appears once, grouped with its most common genes and DNA. The table for this sample lists 630,000 or so distinct CDR3 sequences; roughly 24% of them were counted only once. The ten top clones hold around 7.6% of the sample. The sequencing input was CD8+ T cells from PBMCs. The clonotype comes from a human donor in good health (CMV status not recorded). Some clones in this sample may be carry-over from other donors' samples. The chain employs TRBV29-1 and TRBJ1-1; the D gene identity is not certain. The nucleotide sequence is TGCAGCGTTGAGGGAGCCCGGGGAGCAATGAACACTGAAGCTTTCTTT. It specifies CSVEGARGAMNTEAFF.